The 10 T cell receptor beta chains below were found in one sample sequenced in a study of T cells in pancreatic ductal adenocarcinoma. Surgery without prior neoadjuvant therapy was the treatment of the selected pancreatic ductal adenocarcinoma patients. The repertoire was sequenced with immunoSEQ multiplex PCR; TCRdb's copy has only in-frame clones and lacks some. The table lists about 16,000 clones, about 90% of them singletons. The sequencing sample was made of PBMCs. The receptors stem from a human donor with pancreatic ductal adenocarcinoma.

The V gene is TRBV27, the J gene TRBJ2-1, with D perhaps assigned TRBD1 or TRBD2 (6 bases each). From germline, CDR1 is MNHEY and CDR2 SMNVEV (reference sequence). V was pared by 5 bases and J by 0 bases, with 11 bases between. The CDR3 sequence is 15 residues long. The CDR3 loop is CASSRGVGSYNEQFF. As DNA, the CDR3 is TGTGCCAGCAGTAGGGGGGTCGGCTCCTACAATGAGCAGTTCTTC.

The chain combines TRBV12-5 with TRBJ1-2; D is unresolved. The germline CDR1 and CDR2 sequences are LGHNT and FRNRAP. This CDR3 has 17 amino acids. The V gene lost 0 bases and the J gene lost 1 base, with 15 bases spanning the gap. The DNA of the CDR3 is TGTGCTAGTGGTTTGGTACTGGGGTCGTCCCTTAACTATGGCTACACCTTC. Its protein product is CASGLVLGSSLNYGYTF.

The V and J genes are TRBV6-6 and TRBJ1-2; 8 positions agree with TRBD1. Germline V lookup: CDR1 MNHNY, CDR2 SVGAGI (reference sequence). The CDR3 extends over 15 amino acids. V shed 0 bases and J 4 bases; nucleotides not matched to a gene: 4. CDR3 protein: CASSYSDRGIYGYTF. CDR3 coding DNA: TGTGCCAGCAGTTACTCAGACAGGGGAATCTATGGCTACACCTTC.

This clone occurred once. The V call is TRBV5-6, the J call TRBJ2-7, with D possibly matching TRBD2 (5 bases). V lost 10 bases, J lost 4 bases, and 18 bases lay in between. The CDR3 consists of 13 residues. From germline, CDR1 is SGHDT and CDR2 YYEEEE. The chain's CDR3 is CASHGISPYEQYF. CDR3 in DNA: TGTGCCTCCCACGGGATTTCTCCATACGAGCAGTACTTC.

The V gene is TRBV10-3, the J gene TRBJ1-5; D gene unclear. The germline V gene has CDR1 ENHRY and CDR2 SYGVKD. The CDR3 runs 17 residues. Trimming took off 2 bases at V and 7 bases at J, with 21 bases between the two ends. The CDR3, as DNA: TGTGCCATCAGTGAGACCCCTCGTGGTGCCTCGGGGCAGCCCCAGCATTTT. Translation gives CAISETPRGASGQPQHF.

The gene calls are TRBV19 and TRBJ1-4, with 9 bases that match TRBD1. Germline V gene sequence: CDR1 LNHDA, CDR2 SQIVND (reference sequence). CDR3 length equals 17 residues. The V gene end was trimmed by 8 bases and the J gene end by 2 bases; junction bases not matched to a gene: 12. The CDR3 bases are TGTGCCAGTCGTCCGGGACAGGGCTTAGGGACTAATGAAAAACTGTTTTTT. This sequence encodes CASRPGQGLGTNEKLFF.

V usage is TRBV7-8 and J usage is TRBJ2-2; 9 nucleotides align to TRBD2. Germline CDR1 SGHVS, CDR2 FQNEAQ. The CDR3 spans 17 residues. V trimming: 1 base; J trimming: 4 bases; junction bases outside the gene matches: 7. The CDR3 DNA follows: TGTGCCAGCAGCTTAGTTCCACTAGCGGGCATCACCGGGGAGCTGTTTTTT. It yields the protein CASSLVPLAGITGELFF.

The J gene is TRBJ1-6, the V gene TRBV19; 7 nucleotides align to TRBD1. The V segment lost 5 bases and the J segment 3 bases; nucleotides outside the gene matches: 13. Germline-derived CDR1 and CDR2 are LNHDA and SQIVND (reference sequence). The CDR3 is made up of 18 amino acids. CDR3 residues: CASSPTRDSRGYNSPLHF. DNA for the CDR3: TGTGCCAGTAGTCCTACCCGGGACAGTAGGGGCTATAATTCACCCCTCCACTTT.

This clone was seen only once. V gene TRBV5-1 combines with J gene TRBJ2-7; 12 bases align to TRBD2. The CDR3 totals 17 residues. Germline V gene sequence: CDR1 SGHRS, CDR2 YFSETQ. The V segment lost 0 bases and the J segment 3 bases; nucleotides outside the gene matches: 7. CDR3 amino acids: CASSLDMTSGRVYEQYF. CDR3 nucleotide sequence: TGCGCCAGCAGCTTGGATATGACTAGCGGGAGAGTCTACGAGCAGTACTTC.

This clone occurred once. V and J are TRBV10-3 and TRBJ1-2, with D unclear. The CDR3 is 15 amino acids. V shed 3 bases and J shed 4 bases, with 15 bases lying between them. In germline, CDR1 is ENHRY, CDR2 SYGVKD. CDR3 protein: CAISESGSRSYGYTF. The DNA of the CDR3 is TGTGCCATCAGTGAATCCGGGTCCAGATCCTATGGCTACACCTTC.